One and the same sample provided the 8 T cell receptor beta chains below, sequenced in a study of cytomegalovirus exposure and HLA in healthy donors. Amplification used 60 Vbeta primers and 13 Jbeta primers. TCRdb's copy holds only in-frame clones and misses some; the assay was immunoSEQ multiplex PCR. The ten most abundant clones cover 1.5% to 2% of a sample with about 130,000 clones. The sequencing input was PBMCs. The receptors originated from a woman aged 40 to 55 in good health and CMV-seropositive.

The chain uses TRBV6-5 and TRBJ1-5, with D maybe TRBD1 (6 bases). The ends were cut back, 2 bases at V and 5 bases at J, with 10 bases in the middle. CDR1 and CDR2 from the germline V gene are MNHEY and SVGAGI. The CDR3 totals 14 residues. This CDR3 is CASSYGQTHQPQHF. CDR3 nucleotides: TGTGCCAGCAGTTACGGACAGACTCATCAGCCCCAGCATTTT.

V and J are TRBV6-6 and TRBJ1-1, with TRBD1 identical over 8 bases. The CDR3 is 16 amino acids. Germline V lookup: CDR1 MNHNY, CDR2 SVGAGI (reference sequence). The V segment lost 2 bases and the J segment 4 bases; nucleotides outside the gene matches: 9. The CDR3 protein is CASSYNLVRGPTEAFF. DNA of the CDR3: TGTGCCAGCAGTTACAATTTGGTCAGGGGGCCCACTGAAGCTTTCTTT.

The chain has TRBV25-1 and TRBJ1-6; D gene unclear. Trimming stripped 4 bases from V and 10 bases from J, with 11 bases between. Germline lookup yields CDR1 MGHDK and CDR2 SYGVNS. This CDR3 spans 13 amino acids. The CDR3: CASSVSEHSPLHF. As DNA, the CDR3 is TGTGCCAGCAGTGTGTCGGAGCACTCACCCCTCCACTTT.

The CDR3 region has the DNA TGTGCCAGCACCAAACGGGACATCCCCACAGATACGCAGTATTTT. Protein sequence: CASTKRDIPTDTQYF. The rearrangement uses TRBV6-6 and TRBJ2-3; D might be TRBD1 (6 bases). V was trimmed by 7 bases and J by 2 bases, leaving 16 bases between them. Germline CDR1 is MNHNY and CDR2 is SVGAGI (reference sequence). The CDR3 is 15 amino acids.

V gene TRBV9 combines with J gene TRBJ1-3; tentatively, D is TRBD1 (6 bases). Trimming stripped 0 bases from V and 4 bases from J, with 14 bases between. This CDR3 is built from 16 residues. The germline gives CDR1 SGDLS, CDR2 YYNGEE. This chain's CDR3 is CASSVATGWYGNTIYF. The CDR3 DNA follows: TGTGCCAGCAGCGTAGCTACAGGGTGGTACGGAAACACCATATATTTT.

Here the CDR3 DNA reads TGCGCCAGCAGCCTCATCGGCAGGGGAGCTTTCTTT. It codes for CASSLIGRGAFF. This rearrangement joins TRBV5-1 to TRBJ1-1; tentatively, D is TRBD1 (6 bases). The CDR3 runs to 12 residues. V was cut by 4 bases and J by 10 bases, with 14 bases left in between. The germline V gene has CDR1 SGHRS and CDR2 YFSETQ. The full variable domain, with the rest looked up from reference TRBV5-1 and TRBJ1-1, is KAGVTQTPRYLIKTRGQQVTLSCSPISGHRSVSWYQQTPGQGLQFLFEYFSETQRNKGNFPGRFSGRQFSNSRSEMNVSTLELGDSALYLCASSLIGRGAFFGQGTRLTVV.

The genes are TRBV28 and TRBJ1-2; perhaps TRBD1 as D (5 bases). Between the trimmed V and J ends, which lost 8 bases and 0 bases, there was a span of 16 bases. This CDR3 region has 15 residues. The germline CDR1 and CDR2 sequences are MDHEN and SYDVKM. In DNA, the CDR3 is TGTGCCAGCGGTCGTCAGGGCGATACTAACTATGGCTACACCTTC. It encodes CASGRQGDTNYGYTF.

The CDR3 DNA reads TGTGCCAGCAGTTCCTCTTCAAAGGGGCCCCGGAACACTGAAGCTTTCTTT. Protein product: CASSSSSKGPRNTEAFF. The rearrangement joins TRBV28 to TRBJ1-1; D may be TRBD1 (5 bases). The CDR3 covers 17 residues. The germline V gene has CDR1 MDHEN and CDR2 SYDVKM. V lost 4 bases to trimming and J lost 1 base, with 19 bases between them.